This T cell receptor (beta chain) is drawn from a study of blood T cells in healthy people across ages. Extraction yielded at least 6 micrograms of total RNA per sample. A J-beta primer mix and a sample-barcoded 5' primer were used in a second PCR of roughly 6 to 12 cycles. Sequencing of every sample gave 3 million or more CDR3-containing paired-end reads. TCRdb redid the calling of the 5' RACE reads with MiXCR, one entry per CDR3 protein. This table holds about 620,000 distinct CDR3 sequences, approximately 52% found once. V was cut by 4 bases and J by 4 bases, with 23 bases left in between. Germline V gene sequence: CDR1 SGHDT, CDR2 YYEEEE. The CDR3 totals 17 residues.

This receptor was obtained from a woman older than 75 in good health. The sample comprised blood. V gene TRBV5-6 combines with J gene TRBJ1-1; possible D gene TRBD1, 5 bases. In nucleotides, the CDR3 is TGTGCCAGCAGCCACCCGGGGGGAATCCGGGATGGCACTGAAGCTTTCTTT. Protein sequence: CASSHPGGIRDGTEAFF.